The clone carrying this T cell receptor beta chain has at least ten counts. Its antigen is currently unknown. Germline assignment: CDR1 MNHNS and CDR2 SASEGT. Trimming took 5 bases from V and 6 from J, leaving 10 bases between them. This CDR3 region has 13 residues. The sample originates from a study of regulatory T cells in long-lasting Graves disease. Study results and caveats: Peripheral blood alone, not thyroid tissue, underwent study.

Sequencing libraries for TCR beta were prepared with iRepertoire HTBI primers and Arm-PCR of CDR3 regions. TCRdb passed the multiplex PCR reads through MiXCR, listing each CDR3 protein once. This table holds fewer than 550,000 distinct CDR3 sequences, approximately 21% found once. Time point specified: persistent/refractory GD, antithyroid drugs over 5 years with positive TRAb. RNA from PBMCs was the source of the TCR library. This sequence was found in a female donor with Graves disease. The specimen was peripheral blood mononuclear cells (PBMCs), collected when the disease was refractory, from a patient treated with antithyroid drugs. The chain recombines TRBV6-1 with TRBJ1-4; no clear D. Written as DNA, the CDR3 is TGTGCCAGCAGTCGGACGGGAGATGAAAAACTGTTTTTT. Translation gives CASSRTGDEKLFF.